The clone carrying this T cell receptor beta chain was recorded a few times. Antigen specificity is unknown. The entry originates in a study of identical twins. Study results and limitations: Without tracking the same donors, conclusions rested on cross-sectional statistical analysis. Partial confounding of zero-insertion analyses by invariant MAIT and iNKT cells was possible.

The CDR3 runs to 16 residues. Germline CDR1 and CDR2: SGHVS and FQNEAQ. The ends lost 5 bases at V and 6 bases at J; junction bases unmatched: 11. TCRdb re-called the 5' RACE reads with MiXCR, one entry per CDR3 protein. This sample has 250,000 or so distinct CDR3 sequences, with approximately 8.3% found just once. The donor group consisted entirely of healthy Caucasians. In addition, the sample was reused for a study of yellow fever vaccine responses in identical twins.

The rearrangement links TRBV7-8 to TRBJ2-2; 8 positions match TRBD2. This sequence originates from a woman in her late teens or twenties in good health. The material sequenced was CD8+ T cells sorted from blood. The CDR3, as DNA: TGTGCCAGCAGCCTGCGGACTAGCCTTGTGCCCGGGGAGCTGTTTTTT. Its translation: CASSLRTSLVPGELFF.